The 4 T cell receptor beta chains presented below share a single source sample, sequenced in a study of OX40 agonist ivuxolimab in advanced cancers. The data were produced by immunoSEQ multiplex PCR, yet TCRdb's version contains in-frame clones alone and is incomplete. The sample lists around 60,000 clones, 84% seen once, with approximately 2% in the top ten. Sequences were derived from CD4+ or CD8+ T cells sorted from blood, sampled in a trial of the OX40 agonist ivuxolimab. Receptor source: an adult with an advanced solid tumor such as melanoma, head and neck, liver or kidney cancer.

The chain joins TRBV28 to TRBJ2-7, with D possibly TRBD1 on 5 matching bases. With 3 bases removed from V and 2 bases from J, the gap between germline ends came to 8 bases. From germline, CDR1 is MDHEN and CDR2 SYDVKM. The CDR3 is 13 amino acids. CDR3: CASSLGRAYEQYF. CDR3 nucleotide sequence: TGTGCCAGCAGTTTGGGCAGGGCCTACGAGCAGTACTTC. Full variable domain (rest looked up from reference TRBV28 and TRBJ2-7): DVKVTQSSRYLVKRTGEKVFLECVQDMDHENMFWYRQDPGLGLRLIYFSYDVKMKEKGDIPEGYSVSREKKERFSLILESASTNQTSMYLCASSLGRAYEQYFGPGTRLTVT.

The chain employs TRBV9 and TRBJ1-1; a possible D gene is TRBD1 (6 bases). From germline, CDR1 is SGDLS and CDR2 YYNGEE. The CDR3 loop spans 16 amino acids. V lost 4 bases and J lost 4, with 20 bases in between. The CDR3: CASSPRGQADGTEAFF. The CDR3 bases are TGTGCCAGCAGCCCCCGGGGGCAGGCGGACGGCACTGAAGCTTTCTTT.

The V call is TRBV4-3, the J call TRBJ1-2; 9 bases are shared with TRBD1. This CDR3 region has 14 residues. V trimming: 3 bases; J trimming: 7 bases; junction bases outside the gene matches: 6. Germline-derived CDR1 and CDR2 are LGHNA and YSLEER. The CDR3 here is CASSHVQGASGYTF. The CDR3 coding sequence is TGCGCCAGCAGCCATGTACAGGGGGCGAGTGGCTACACCTTC.

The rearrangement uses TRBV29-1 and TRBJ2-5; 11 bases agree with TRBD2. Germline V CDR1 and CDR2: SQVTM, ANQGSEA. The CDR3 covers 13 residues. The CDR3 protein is CSQTSGGGETQYF. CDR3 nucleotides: TGCAGTCAAACTAGCGGGGGTGGGGAGACCCAGTACTTC.